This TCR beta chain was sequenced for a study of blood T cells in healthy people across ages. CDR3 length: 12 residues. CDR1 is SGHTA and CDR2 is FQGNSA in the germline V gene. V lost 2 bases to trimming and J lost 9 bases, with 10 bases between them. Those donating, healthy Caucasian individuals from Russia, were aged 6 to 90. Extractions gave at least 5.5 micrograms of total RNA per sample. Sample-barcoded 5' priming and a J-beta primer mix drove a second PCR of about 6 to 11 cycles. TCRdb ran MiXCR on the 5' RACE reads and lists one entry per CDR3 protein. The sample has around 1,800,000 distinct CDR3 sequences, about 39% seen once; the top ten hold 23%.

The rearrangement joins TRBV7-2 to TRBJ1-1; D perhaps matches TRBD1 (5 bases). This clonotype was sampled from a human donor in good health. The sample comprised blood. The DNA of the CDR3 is TGTGCCAGCAGCTTATTGAGGGGCAAAGCTTTCTTT. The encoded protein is CASSLLRGKAFF.